The sequence of this T cell receptor beta chain was determined in a study of blood T cell repertoires in COVID-19. CDR3 size: 16 residues. Per germline, CDR1 MRHNA and CDR2 SNTAGT. V dropped 0 bases and J dropped 2; count of bases not matched to a gene: 4. Seattle cases were enrolled at active infection and followed longitudinally. In the authors' workflow: Reference gene primers were amplified, and this amplification served to estimate nucleated cell counts. The protocol was immunoSEQ multiplex PCR, while the TCRdb copy is restricted to in-frame clones and leaves out a portion. The V and J calls and the clone size are those of that table, but D and trimming were determined from the DNA. The repertoire has approximately 350,000 clones, 88% of them found once; the top ten carry approximately 7.3%.

Material: peripheral blood. This clonotype originated in a woman aged 70-85 years with COVID-19, enrolled during active disease. The chain employs TRBV6-4 and TRBJ2-3; 8 bases agree with TRBD2. CDR3 sequence: CASSDSRTSSTDTQYF. CDR3 coding DNA: TGTGCCAGCAGTGACTCGAGGACTAGCTCCACAGATACGCAGTATTTT.